The clone carrying this T cell receptor (beta chain) was counted a few times. Its specificity is unknown. This sample was included in a study of vaccination and CD4 T cells after COVID-19. Time point in this sample: late sampling 161 to 241 days after vaccination in a few convalescent patients. As to treatment: roughly nine-day PBMC culture with coronavirus spike peptide pools or control peptides (ViraFEST assay). Investigators isolated CD4+ T cells by negative selection after approximately 9 days of culture. The Oncomine TCR Beta short-read assay was what sequenced the DNA obtained from cultured CD4+ T cells. TCRdb used MiXCR to reprocess the PCR reads, holding one entry per CDR3 protein. The sample lists around 25,000 distinct CDR3 sequences; 25% to 35% were seen once. Germline V gene data show CDR1 as MNHNS and CDR2 as SASEGT. V shed 5 bases, J shed 5 bases, and the junction held 14 bases outside the gene matches. The CDR3 is 17 residues long.

This chain uses TRBV6-1 with TRBJ2-7, with 11 positions matching TRBD1. Material: CD4+ T cells from blood, cultured in vitro, obtained about 7 months after SARS-CoV-2 vaccination. This TCR came from a human donor who had recovered from COVID-19. The CDR3 DNA follows: TGTGCCAGCAGTCAGAAAGGACAGGGGGCTTCTGGGAACGAGCAGTACTTC. Its translation is CASSQKGQGASGNEQYF.